This T cell receptor (beta chain) was identified in a study of cytomegalovirus exposure and HLA in healthy donors. General study points: Sequencing likely caused a cluster of highly shared sequence variants. Per a later analysis, 16,951 TCR beta sequences showed association with HLA alleles at 0.05 false discovery rate. Sequencing depth across donors, presence/absence analyses assumed, was roughly uniform. Later, an analysis found that common viral pathogens appeared to be linked with several of the most significant clusters.

Germline V gene sequence: CDR1 SEHNR, CDR2 FQNEAQ (reference sequence). The trim removed 2 bases at V and 2 bases at J, leaving 4 bases unmatched. The CDR3 totals 15 residues. As to this clone: Its antigen is as yet unknown.

Primers for the PCR totalled 60 Vbeta and 13 Jbeta. Profiling relied on immunoSEQ multiplex PCR, and the TCRdb table lists in-frame clones only, not all of them. This table has around 130,000 clones, around four fifths appearing once. The sample comprised PBMCs. The V gene is TRBV7-9, the J gene TRBJ1-1; 8 bases line up with TRBD1. The sequence derives from a boy aged 2 to 9 in good health and CMV-seronegative. CDR3 amino acids: CASSLWTGPNTEAFF. For the CDR3, the DNA is TGTGCCAGCAGCTTATGGACAGGGCCCAACACTGAAGCTTTCTTT.